This T cell receptor (beta chain) appears in the sequencing data of a study of OX40 agonist ivuxolimab in advanced cancers. Study-wide results and limits: With doses of 0.1-3.0 mg/kg, partial responders showed among the lowest clonal expansion. CD4+ and CD8+ blood T cells expanded clonally by week 6 at 0.1 to 3.0 mg/kg.

The CDR3 has 11 residues. Trimming shortened V by 6 bases and J by 7 bases, and 9 bases separated the two germline ends. CDR1 and CDR2 from the germline V gene are SEHNR and FQNEAQ (reference sequence). Peripheral blood came from all dose cohorts at three timepoints. For this clone: Its antigen is currently unknown.

Data came from immunoSEQ multiplex PCR; TCRdb stores just in-frame clones and leaves some out. Seen here are some 44,000 clones, approximately 86% observed once, and the top ten hold under 40%. The sample consisted of CD4+ or CD8+ T cells sorted from blood, taken in a trial of the OX40 agonist ivuxolimab. The chain is built from TRBV7-9 and TRBJ1-2; D may be TRBD1 (6 bases). The receptor's source is an adult with an advanced solid tumor such as melanoma, head and neck, liver or kidney cancer. The CDR3 is CASRGAGGYTF. In DNA form, the CDR3 reads TGTGCCAGCAGGGGGGCCGGTGGCTACACCTTC.